These T cell receptor beta chains were read from a single sample in a study of blood T cell repertoires in COVID-19. Assay: immunoSEQ multiplex PCR; the TCRdb copy retains only in-frame clones and omits some. The repertoire holds around 260,000 clones, with 70% to 90% as singletons. Sequencing was carried out using peripheral blood. The receptors originated from a human donor with COVID-19, enrolled during active disease. The donor label of this sample is uncertain. The CDR3 runs from the conserved cysteine through the conserved F or W. D genes are given only for firm matches. Where a row states a size, it is once, few, many or the class of an expanded clone; other rows omit it.

NA,TRBV11-2,14,TRBD1,TRBJ2-7,TGTGCCAGCAGCTTAGAAGCAGGGGGCCACGAGCAGTACTTC,CASSLEAGGHEQYF
NA,TRBV18,15,TRBD1,TRBJ1-4,TGTGCCAGCTCACCTTCGACAGGGGTGGAGGAAAAACTGTTTTTT,CASSPSTGVEEKLFF
few,TRBV30,13,NA,TRBJ1-2,TGTGCCTGGAAGGAAGGACGGGGGGGTGGCTACACCTTC,CAWKEGRGGGYTF
NA,TRBV10-2,16,NA,TRBJ1-2,TGCGCCAGCAGTGAGTCGGGGGCAGGGGTAAACTATGGCTACACCTTC,CASSESGAGVNYGYTF
NA,TRBV20-1,14,NA,TRBJ1-1,TGCAGTGCTAGTCGGGAGGGTGTGGGCACTGAAGCTTTCTTT,CSASREGVGTEAFF
NA,TRBV7-8,16,TRBD1,TRBJ1-1,TGTGCCAGCAGCTTAGCAGACAGGGGGCGGAGCACTGAAGCTTTCTTT,CASSLADRGRSTEAFF
NA,TRBV7-9,13,NA,TRBJ1-6,TGTGCCAGCAGCTTAGGCTCGGGACATCCCCTCCACTTT,CASSLGSGHPLHF
NA,TRBV28,14,TRBD1,TRBJ1-5,TGTGCCTCCATAAAGGGGGCGAGAGGTCAGCCCCAGCATTTT,CASIKGARGQPQHF
NA,TRBV19,14,TRBD1,TRBJ1-1,TGTGCCAGTAGTAACTACAGGGGCAACACTGAAGCTTTCTTT,CASSNYRGNTEAFF
NA,TRBV19,13,NA,TRBJ2-3,TGTGCCAGTAGTCCGGAGGGGCGAGATACGCAGTATTTT,CASSPEGRDTQYF
NA,TRBV19,15,NA,TRBJ1-5,TGTGCCAGTAGTCAAACCTCACAGGGTGAGGAGGCCCAGCATTTT,CASSQTSQGEEAQHF
NA,TRBV9,15,TRBD2,TRBJ2-2,TGTGCCAGCAGCGTCTTAGCGGGAGGTACCGGGGAGCTGTTTTTT,CASSVLAGGTGELFF
NA,TRBV29-1,14,TRBD1,TRBJ1-2,TGCAGCGTGACAGGGTCTGGCGCTAACTATGGCTACACCTTC,CSVTGSGANYGYTF
NA,TRBV10-3,13,NA,TRBJ1-1,TGTGCCATCAGTGAGGCCGGGTACACTGAAGCTTTCTTT,CAISEAGYTEAFF
NA,TRBV7-3,13,NA,TRBJ1-3,TGTGCCAGCAGCTTCGCGGGGGGAAACACCATATATTTT,CASSFAGGNTIYF
NA,TRBV25-1,15,NA,TRBJ2-5,TGTGCCAGCAGTGAACAGGGATGGTACCAAGAGACCCAGTACTTC,CASSEQGWYQETQYF
NA,TRBV7-6,15,NA,TRBJ1-1,TGTGCCAGCAGCCCGGCGCGGGTTTTGGGGACTGAAGCTTTCTTT,CASSPARVLGTEAFF
NA,TRBV23-1,22,TRBD1,TRBJ1-5,TGCGCCAGCAGTCAAAAGACAGGGGAACAGTCGCTTCTGGGTCGAGAAGGTCAGCCCCAGCATTTT,CASSQKTGEQSLLGREGQPQHF
NA,TRBV2,15,TRBD1,TRBJ1-2,TGTGCCAGCAGCGCCCGGGACAGGGACTTTGATGGCTACACCTTC,CASSARDRDFDGYTF
NA,TRBV28,14,TRBD1,TRBJ1-2,TGTGCCAGCGCGATAGGGGGCCCGAACTATGGCTACACCTTC,CASAIGGPNYGYTF
NA,TRBV20-1,12,NA,TRBJ2-7,TGCAGTGCTAGTCCACAGACCTACGAGCAGTACTTC,CSASPQTYEQYF
NA,TRBV27,17,TRBD1,TRBJ2-6,TGTGCCAGCGGACCCGGGACAGGAGTCTCTGGGGCCAACGTCCTGACTTTC,CASGPGTGVSGANVLTF
NA,TRBV7-9,12,NA,TRBJ1-1,TGTGCCAGCACCCTCGGAGCCACTGAAGCTTTCTTT,CASTLGATEAFF
NA,TRBV5-6,14,NA,TRBJ1-4,TGTGCCAGCAGCCCGGCAGGGGATGGAGAAAAACTGTTTTTT,CASSPAGDGEKLFF
NA,TRBV19,12,NA,TRBJ1-1,TGTGCCAGTAGTATGGCTCACCTTGAAGCTTTCTTT,CASSMAHLEAFF
NA,TRBV25-1,11,NA,TRBJ1-1,TGTGCCAGCACAGGGTCCTCTGAAGCTTTCTTT,CASTGSSEAFF
NA,TRBV6-5,13,TRBD1,TRBJ1-5,TGTGCCAGCAACAACAGGGGGAATCAGCCCCAGCATTTT,CASNNRGNQPQHF
NA,TRBV9,15,TRBD2,TRBJ2-1,TGTGCCAGCAGCGTAGTTGTCGGGGGGTACAATGAGCAGTTCTTC,CASSVVVGGYNEQFF
NA,TRBV7-8,15,TRBD2,TRBJ2-2,TGTGCCAGCCTCGCCCTAGCGGGAGTAACCGGGGAGCTGTTTTTT,CASLALAGVTGELFF
few,TRBV11-3,14,NA,TRBJ2-2,TGTGCCAGCAGCTTATCGCGCGAGGCCGGGGAGCTGTTTTTT,CASSLSREAGELFF
NA,TRBV7-2,16,TRBD1,TRBJ1-2,TGTGCCAGCAGCTTACGTGGACAGGCGTCCGTTTATGGCTACACCTTC,CASSLRGQASVYGYTF
NA,TRBV6-5,14,NA,TRBJ2-3,TGTGCCGGCGCGACAGGCCTGAGCACAGATACGCAGTATTTT,CAGATGLSTDTQYF
NA,TRBV18,17,TRBD1,TRBJ2-1,TGTGCCAGCTCACCACCGACAGGGGGCGGGGGATATGTTGAGCAGTTCTTC,CASSPPTGGGGYVEQFF
NA,TRBV18,16,TRBD2,TRBJ2-3,TGTGCCAGCTCAACCTATAGCGGGTCGAGCACAGATACGCAGTATTTT,CASSTYSGSSTDTQYF
NA,TRBV30,10,NA,TRBJ1-2,TGTGCCTTAGACAGCCATGGCTACACCTTC,CALDSHGYTF
few,TRBV29-1,13,TRBD1,TRBJ2-7,TGCAGCGTTGGAGAAGGGACAGCCTACGAGCAGTACTTC,CSVGEGTAYEQYF
NA,TRBV5-8,15,NA,TRBJ1-5,TGTGCCAGCAGCCTCGGAGGACGGCGCAATCAGCCCCAGCATTTT,CASSLGGRRNQPQHF
NA,TRBV15,17,NA,TRBJ1-5,TGTGCCACCAGCAGAGATCGGGCTGCGGGGGGCCATCAGCCCCAGCATTTT,CATSRDRAAGGHQPQHF
NA,TRBV2,16,TRBD1,TRBJ2-4,TGTGCCAGCACCACCGATTGGGCAGGGGGTACCCGCCTTCAGTACTTC,CASTTDWAGGTRLQYF
NA,TRBV6-1,15,TRBD2,TRBJ2-7,TGTGCCAGCAGTGAAGGCGGGAGGGGTTACTACGAGCAGTACTTC,CASSEGGRGYYEQYF
NA,TRBV3-1/TRBV3-2,16,TRBD2,TRBJ2-2,TGTGCCAGCAGCCCTAGCGGGAGTAGGGTTACCGGGGAGCTGTTTTTT,CASSPSGSRVTGELFF
NA,TRBV11-2,12,NA,TRBJ1-1,TGTGCCAGCAGCTTCCGCAGATATGAAGCTTTCTTT,CASSFRRYEAFF
NA,TRBV3-1/TRBV3-2,16,TRBD1,TRBJ2-2,TGTGCCAGCAGCCAAGGACAGGGGGCGCACACCGGGGAGCTGTTTTTT,CASSQGQGAHTGELFF
NA,TRBV6-5,14,TRBD1,TRBJ1-5,TGTGCCAGCAGCCGGGGACAGGGGAACGAGCCCCAGCATTTT,CASSRGQGNEPQHF
NA,TRBV5-5,15,TRBD1,TRBJ1-5,TGTGCCAGCAGCTCCGGGACAGGGGTGGCTCAGCCCCAGCATTTT,CASSSGTGVAQPQHF
NA,TRBV30,15,TRBD1,TRBJ1-5,TGTGCCTGGACCCCAGGGACAGGTCTCAATCAGCCCCAGCATTTT,CAWTPGTGLNQPQHF
NA,TRBV19,15,NA,TRBJ1-1,TGTGCCAGTAGTATACGGGGAGCGGAGAACACTGAAGCTTTCTTT,CASSIRGAENTEAFF
NA,TRBV27,15,TRBD2,TRBJ2-7,TGTGCCAGCATAGACCTAGCGGGAGGGTCCTACGAGCAGTACTTC,CASIDLAGGSYEQYF
NA,TRBV18,17,NA,TRBJ2-5,TGTGCCAGCTCACCACAGGCGGGTTGGGGGCGCGGAGAGACCCAGTACTTC,CASSPQAGWGRGETQYF
NA,TRBV10-2,15,TRBD2,TRBJ2-7,TGCGCCACCAGGTCGTTGACGGGAGGGACGGGGGAGCAGTACTTC,CATRSLTGGTGEQYF
NA,TRBV19,19,TRBD2,TRBJ2-1,TGTGCCAGTAGTGCCCGGTCTATCCCCCGAGCGGGAAGGGACAATGAGCAGTTCTTC,CASSARSIPRAGRDNEQFF
NA,TRBV11-2,17,NA,TRBJ1-1,TGTGCCAGCTCCCTCCGAGGTGGACAGTTGATGAACACTGAAGCTTTCTTT,CASSLRGGQLMNTEAFF
NA,TRBV6-5,16,TRBD2,TRBJ2-5,TGTGCCAGCAGTTACTCTCTTTGGACTAGACAAGAGACCCAGTACTTC,CASSYSLWTRQETQYF
NA,TRBV9,20,TRBD1,TRBJ1-1,TGTGCCAGCAGCGTAGCTTCTTTCTCCGGGACAGAGCTTATGAACACTGAAGCTTTCTTT,CASSVASFSGTELMNTEAFF